The 19 T cell receptor beta chains given below trace back to one sample, sequenced in a study of blood T cell repertoires in COVID-19. The protocol was immunoSEQ multiplex PCR, while the TCRdb copy is restricted to in-frame clones and leaves out a portion. There are under 55,000 clones in the sample; 87% occur only once, and around 2.2% lies in the top ten. The material sequenced was peripheral blood. All receptors derive from a woman older than 75 with COVID-19, enrolled during active disease.

The count of this clone is one. The chain is built from TRBV5-5 and TRBJ2-2, with 7 bases that match TRBD1. The CDR3 runs 17 residues. Germline values: CDR1 SGHKS, CDR2 YYEKEE (reference sequence). Losses at the gene ends were 2 bases for V and 0 bases for J; bases not matched to a gene: 7. CDR3 amino acids: CASSLIFGTANTGELFF. CDR3 in DNA: TGTGCCAGCAGCTTAATCTTCGGGACAGCGAACACCGGGGAGCTGTTTTTT.

This chain uses TRBV7-9 with TRBJ1-2; 8 bases are shared with TRBD1. Trimming took 1 base from V and 6 from J; bases not matched to a gene: 4. CDR3 length: 14 residues. The germline CDR1 and CDR2 sequences are SEHNR and FQNEAQ (reference sequence). The DNA for the CDR3 is TGTGCCAGCAGCTTAGACCAGGGGGCGGATGGCTACACCTTC. This codes for CASSLDQGADGYTF.

This chain connects TRBV5-8 to TRBJ1-1; 7 bases match TRBD1. The junction had 13 bases not matched to a gene; V was cut back by 4 bases and J by 4 bases. The CDR3 contains 16 residues. In germline, CDR1 is SGHTS, CDR2 YDEGEE. CDR3 sequence: CASSRWIQGVGTEAFF. In DNA, the CDR3 is TGTGCCAGCAGCCGATGGATTCAGGGGGTTGGCACTGAAGCTTTCTTT.

The chain has TRBV19 and TRBJ1-1; 8 bases match TRBD1. The V segment lost 7 bases and the J segment 3 bases; nucleotides outside the gene matches: 10. The CDR3 runs 15 residues. Germline V lookup: CDR1 LNHDA, CDR2 SQIVND (reference sequence). This chain's CDR3 is CASKVTGQAYTEAFF. As DNA, the CDR3 is TGTGCCAGTAAGGTTACGGGACAGGCATACACTGAAGCTTTCTTT.

This chain links TRBV28 with TRBJ2-3; D remains ambiguous. There are 13 residues in the CDR3. Germline V gene sequence: CDR1 MDHEN, CDR2 SYDVKM. The germline V and J ends were trimmed by 5 bases and 2 bases, with 8 bases remaining between them. CDR3: CASSPQFTDTQYF. Written as DNA, the CDR3 is TGTGCCAGCAGTCCACAATTCACAGATACGCAGTATTTT. The full variable domain, rest sourced from reference TRBV28 and TRBJ2-3, is DVKVTQSSRYLVKRTGEKVFLECVQDMDHENMFWYRQDPGLGLRLIYFSYDVKMKEKGDIPEGYSVSREKKERFSLILESASTNQTSMYLCASSPQFTDTQYFGPGTRLTVL.

The rearrangement uses TRBV6-5 and TRBJ1-1; D not resolved. Germline lookup yields CDR1 MNHEY and CDR2 SVGAGI. The V end lost 9 bases, the J end lost 7 bases, and 12 bases lay between the germline ends. There are 11 residues in the CDR3. The CDR3 is CASHERLEAFF. CDR3 in DNA: TGTGCCAGTCACGAGCGGCTTGAAGCTTTCTTT.

This chain's CDR3 is CASSSGQGGPYNEQFF. CDR3 sequence (DNA): TGCGCCAGCAGCTCCGGACAGGGGGGGCCCTACAATGAGCAGTTCTTC. The rearrangement joins TRBV5-1 to TRBJ2-1, with 10 bases lining up with TRBD1. The germline V gene encodes CDR1 SGHRS and CDR2 YFSETQ. The length of the CDR3 is 16 residues. Losses at the gene ends were 3 bases for V and 2 bases for J; bases not matched to a gene: 5.

The chain couples TRBV7-9 to TRBJ2-2, with D perhaps TRBD1 (6 bases). The CDR3 runs 16 residues. V was trimmed by 5 bases and J by 4 bases, leaving 17 bases between them. Germline V gives CDR1 SEHNR, CDR2 FQNEAQ (reference sequence). CDR3 nucleotide sequence: TGTGCCAGCAGCGAGCAGGGACACCCGTCCACCGGGGAGCTGTTTTTT. This encodes CASSEQGHPSTGELFF.

The chain couples TRBV28 to TRBJ1-1; 8 bases match TRBD1. With V trimmed by 2 bases and J by 3 bases, 8 bases remained unmatched. CDR1 is MDHEN and CDR2 is SYDVKM in the germline V gene. The CDR3 is 16 amino acids. The CDR3 nucleotides are TGTGCCAGCAGTTTAAGACAGGGGAGAGGCGACACTGAAGCTTTCTTT. Amino acids: CASSLRQGRGDTEAFF.

The chain is built from TRBV5-3 and TRBJ2-3; D is uncertain. TRBV5-3 is assigned to the ORF class and has an uncertain function. The CDR3 is 17 residues long. The ends were cut back, 4 bases at V and 0 bases at J, with 18 bases in the middle. The CDR3 region has the DNA TGTGCCAGAAGCCAACTGCCCTACCCCCCTAGCACAGATACGCAGTATTTT. Its protein product is CARSQLPYPPSTDTQYF.

This clone was seen only a few times. This chain uses TRBV19 with TRBJ1-2; 7 bases are a match to TRBD1. Germline assignment: CDR1 LNHDA and CDR2 SQIVND (reference sequence). The trim removed 4 bases at V and 4 bases at J, leaving 9 bases unmatched. This CDR3 comprises 15 residues. In DNA, the CDR3 is TGTGCCAGTAGTAGAGGACAGGCCTTGGCCTATGGCTACACCTTC. Translated: CASSRGQALAYGYTF.

This clone appeared a single time. The chain recombines TRBV6-2 or TRBV6-3 with TRBJ2-5; weak D call: TRBD1 (5 bases). The V gene's germline CDR1 is MNHEY and CDR2 SVGEGT. This CDR3 comprises 14 residues. Between the trimmed V and J ends, which lost 0 bases and 5 bases, there was a span of 10 bases. CDR3 region: CASSYSGQRETQYF. The CDR3 nucleotides are TGTGCCAGCAGTTACTCGGGGCAGAGGGAGACCCAGTACTTC.

The chain links TRBV21-1 to TRBJ1-5; the D call in the table, TRBD1, was not verified against the DNA. TRBV21-1 is annotated as a pseudogene. This CDR3 is built from 18 residues. CDR3 region: CASSKEGDSTYSNQPQHF. As DNA, the CDR3 is TGTGCCAGCAGCAAAGAGGGGGACAGTACCTATAGCAATCAGCCCCAGCATTTT.

The J gene is TRBJ2-7, the V gene TRBV28, with a weak D call TRBD1 (6 bases). This CDR3 has 14 amino acids. The germline CDR1 and CDR2 sequences are MDHEN and SYDVKM. V lost 6 bases to trimming and J lost 5 bases, with 17 bases between them. The CDR3 reads CASRSQGGINEQYF. CDR3 nucleotide sequence: TGTGCCAGCAGGTCACAGGGTGGGATTAACGAGCAGTACTTC.

V usage is TRBV19 and J usage is TRBJ2-2; 11 bases are shared with TRBD2. J was trimmed by 7 bases and V by 3 bases; bases with no gene match: 10. The CDR3 runs 17 residues. Germline V gene sequence: CDR1 LNHDA, CDR2 SQIVND (reference sequence). CDR3 nucleotide sequence: TGTGCCAGTAGTATCTGGGGAACTAGCGGGAGATACGGGGAGCTGTTTTTT. Protein: CASSIWGTSGRYGELFF.

The rearrangement joins TRBV11-2 to TRBJ1-2; 7 positions match TRBD1. Germline CDR1 is SGHAT and CDR2 is FQNNGV. This CDR3 region has 15 residues. V dropped 1 base and J dropped 4; count of bases not matched to a gene: 6. The CDR3 spells CASSLAGTAVYGYTF. CDR3 bases: TGTGCCAGCAGCTTAGCAGGGACAGCCGTCTATGGCTACACCTTC.

The chain links TRBV28 to TRBJ1-6; 8 bases align to TRBD1. V shed 5 bases, J shed 3 bases, and the junction held 12 bases outside the gene matches. Germline V CDR1 and CDR2: MDHEN, SYDVKM. The CDR3 is made up of 18 amino acids. CDR3: CASSADGQGGFYNSPLHF. DNA of the CDR3: TGTGCCAGCAGTGCCGACGGACAGGGAGGGTTCTATAATTCACCCCTCCACTTT.

This clone was seen once. The V gene is TRBV28, the J gene TRBJ2-7; 7 nucleotides match TRBD1. The V gene end was trimmed by 5 bases and the J gene end by 7 bases; junction bases not matched to a gene: 14. The CDR3 is 15 amino acids. Germline V gives CDR1 MDHEN, CDR2 SYDVKM. CDR3 in amino acids: CASSTPTTGLREQYF. DNA for the CDR3: TGTGCCAGCAGTACCCCGACGACAGGGCTGAGGGAGCAGTACTTC.

This clone has just a few counts. The J gene is TRBJ1-2, the V gene TRBV30; D gene ambiguous. V lost 2 bases and J 8 bases, leaving 15 bases between the germline ends. The CDR3 spans 13 residues. Germline V gene sequence: CDR1 GTSNPN, CDR2 SVGIG (reference sequence). The CDR3 region is CAWSLEGPGGYTF. DNA for the CDR3: TGTGCCTGGAGTCTCGAAGGGCCGGGGGGCTACACCTTC. The complete variable domain, with remaining parts taken from reference TRBV30 and TRBJ1-2, reads SQTIHQWPATLVQPVGSPLSLECTVEGTSNPNLYWYRQAAGRGLQLLFYSVGIGQISSEVPQNLSASRPQDRQFILSSKKLLLSDSGFYLCAWSLEGPGGYTFGSGTRLTVV.